A selection of T cell receptor beta chains follows, all from one sample in a study of T cells expressing NK-cell markers. TCRdb reanalyzed the 5' RACE reads and collapses them to one entry per CDR3 protein, without DNA. The sample totals about 260,000 distinct CDR3 sequences. The specimen was blood T cells: a sorted CD56 or NKG2C T cell subset, CD4+ or CD8+ T cells, or bulk PBMC T cells (not recorded which). The source is a woman aged 18-70 years in good health. The CDR3 runs from the conserved cysteine through the conserved F or W.

j_call v_call cdr3_aa
TRBJ2-3 TRBV7-9 CASSPTGVDTQYF
TRBJ2-2 TRBV5-1 CASSLTSGSGGELFF
TRBJ2-1 TRBV6-5 CASSYSTRGANNEQFF
TRBJ2-3 TRBV20-1 CSAMGGSGGPDTQYF
TRBJ2-7 TRBV4-3 CASSQGPGTGEYEQYF
TRBJ2-1 TRBV20-1 CSATAGTFYNEQFF
TRBJ2-1 TRBV3-1 CASSPLAGGPYNEQFF
TRBJ2-4 TRBV6-1 CASRDRGVLLAKNIQYF
TRBJ2-5 TRBV2 CASNPLASVETQYF
TRBJ1-5 TRBV10-3 CATQTGDQPQHF
TRBJ2-1 TRBV20-1 CSAFDSPNEQFF
TRBJ2-5 TRBV4-3 CASSPSWEGEIQYF
TRBJ2-5 TRBV28 CASSQGPNKETQYF
TRBJ2-1 TRBV3-1 CASSQSGGPSYNEQFF
TRBJ1-5 TRBV3-1 CASSQAYRNQPQHF
TRBJ2-5 TRBV12-3/TRBV12-4 CASSFRVKTQYF